What follows are 21 T cell receptor beta chains derived from one specimen sequenced in a study of early T cells in non-severe SARS-CoV-2 infection. TCRdb re-derived calls from the 5' RACE reads in MiXCR, one entry per CDR3 protein. The top ten clones hold 1.3% of a sample with 75,000 to 100,000 distinct CDR3 sequences, approximately 17% of them seen once. Sequences were obtained from whole blood. These receptors came from an adult who was a healthcare worker with PCR-confirmed SARS-CoV-2 infection or an uninfected control (not recorded which).

This clonotype was counted a few times. This chain uses TRBV13 with TRBJ2-7; D may be TRBD1 (6 bases). Germline V gene sequence: CDR1 PRHDT, CDR2 FYEKMQ (reference sequence). With 8 bases removed from V and 5 bases from J, the gap between germline ends came to 19 bases. CDR3 length: 14 residues. Here the CDR3 reads CASGSGHRVNEQYF. CDR3 coding DNA: TGTGCCAGCGGGTCGGGACACCGAGTCAACGAGCAGTACTTC. The full variable domain, rest sourced from reference TRBV13 and TRBJ2-7, is AAGVIQSPRHLIKEKRETATLKCYPIPRHDTVYWYQQGPGQDPQFLISFYEKMQSDKGSIPDRFSAQQFSDYHSELNMSSLELGDSALYFCASGSGHRVNEQYFGPGTRLTVT.

The rearrangement links TRBV29-1 to TRBJ2-1, with 7 bases identical to TRBD1. Germline CDR1 reads SQVTM; CDR2 reads ANQGSEA. Unmatched junction bases numbered 4, after V lost 6 bases and J lost 2 bases. The CDR3 contains 13 residues. CDR3: CSVGQDTYNEQFF. The CDR3 nucleotides are TGCAGCGTCGGACAGGACACCTACAATGAGCAGTTCTTC.

This clonotype was recorded at least ten times. This chain links TRBV25-1 with TRBJ2-2; 8 bases align to TRBD1. The CDR3 covers 14 residues. J was trimmed by 3 bases and V by 3 bases; bases with no gene match: 0. CDR1 is MGHDK, CDR2 SYGVNS, per germline. The CDR3 nucleotides read TGTGCCAGCAGTGAGGACAGGGACACCGGGGAGCTGTTTTTT. This gives the protein CASSEDRDTGELFF.

This clonotype showed up just once. The V gene is TRBV11-2, the J gene TRBJ1-1; no clear D. In germline, CDR1 is SGHAT, CDR2 FQNNGV. V was shortened by 4 bases and J by 0 bases, with 6 bases between the two germline ends. This CDR3 is built from 13 residues. The CDR3 is CASSSIMNTEAFF. The CDR3 DNA is TGTGCCAGCAGCTCCATTATGAACACTGAAGCTTTCTTT.

This clonotype came up a few times. The genes are TRBV7-2 and TRBJ1-2; perhaps TRBD1 as D (6 bases). With 3 bases removed from V and 1 base from J, the gap between germline ends came to 6 bases. Germline V lookup: CDR1 SGHTA, CDR2 FQGNSA. This CDR3 comprises 13 residues. The CDR3 reads CASSLDSNYGYTF. The CDR3 DNA is TGTGCCAGCAGCTTGGACAGTAACTATGGCTACACCTTC.

The genes are TRBV7-2 and TRBJ1-3; no reliable D call. Germline CDR1 is SGHTA and CDR2 is FQGNSA. V was clipped by 1 base and J by 3 bases, with 16 bases between them. This CDR3 spans 17 amino acids. The CDR3 sequence: CASSLGRPGLGGNTIYF. The CDR3 bases are TGTGCCAGCAGCTTAGGACGGCCGGGGTTGGGTGGAAACACCATATATTTT.

The chain is built from TRBV5-1 and TRBJ2-1, with unresolved D. The germline V gene encodes CDR1 SGHRS and CDR2 YFSETQ. The V end was cut by 4 bases, the J end by 9 bases, with 11 bases between. The CDR3 contains 12 residues. In DNA form, the CDR3 reads TGCGCCAGCAGCCCGGACCGCCCTGAGCAGTTCTTC. Its translation is CASSPDRPEQFF. Supplemented by reference TRBV5-1 and TRBJ2-1, the full variable domain reads KAGVTQTPRYLIKTRGQQVTLSCSPISGHRSVSWYQQTPGQGLQFLFEYFSETQRNKGNFPGRFSGRQFSNSRSEMNVSTLELGDSALYLCASSPDRPEQFFGPGTRLTVL.

The chain employs TRBV20-1 and TRBJ1-2, with D maybe TRBD1 (5 bases). This CDR3 is built from 16 residues. Germline V CDR1 and CDR2: DFQATT, SNEGSKA (reference sequence). V was shortened by 4 bases and J by 2 bases, with 20 bases between the two germline ends. CDR3 loop: CSATQHRGGGNYGYTF. CDR3 in DNA: TGCAGTGCTACTCAACATCGCGGGGGAGGCAACTATGGCTACACCTTC.

This clonotype was picked up many times. The chain carries TRBV10-3 and TRBJ1-4, with D uncertain. Per the germline V gene, CDR1 is ENHRY and CDR2 is SYGVKD. Trimming left V 0 bases short and J 8 bases short, with 4 bases between. The CDR3 is 12 amino acids. CDR3 region: CAISESEEKLFF. Written as DNA, the CDR3 is TGTGCCATCAGTGAGTCGGAGGAAAAACTGTTTTTT.

The J gene is TRBJ2-3, the V gene TRBV29-1; 8 bases fit TRBD1. Looked up from germline, CDR1 is SQVTM and CDR2 is ANQGSEA. V shed 6 bases, J shed 6 bases, and the junction held 2 bases outside the gene matches. The CDR3 loop spans 11 amino acids. The CDR3 region is CSVRTGDTQYF. Written as DNA, the CDR3 is TGCAGCGTGCGGACAGGGGATACGCAGTATTTT.

There are a few counts of this clonotype. This sequence joins TRBV6-5 and TRBJ2-2; D gene unclear. This CDR3 is 12 amino acids long. Trimming took off 7 bases at V and 6 bases at J, with 9 bases between the two ends. Germline assignment: CDR1 MNHEY and CDR2 SVGAGI. The CDR3, as DNA: TGTGCCAGCAAACACCGGGCCGGGGAGCTGTTTTTT. This sequence encodes CASKHRAGELFF.

This clonotype was found many times. The CDR3, as DNA: TGCGCCAGCGGCGACAGGGGAACTGAAGCTTTCTTT. Translation gives CASGDRGTEAFF. J is TRBJ1-1 and V is TRBV10-2, with TRBD1 matching over 8 bases. Unmatched junction bases numbered 4, after V lost 8 bases and J lost 5 bases. This CDR3 has 12 amino acids. CDR1 and CDR2 (germline): WSHSY, SAAADI.

In this sample, this clonotype turned up a few times. The chain carries TRBV6-5 and TRBJ2-1; the D is unclear. There are 12 residues in the CDR3. V was cut by 4 bases and J by 3 bases, with 4 bases left in between. Germline V gene lookup returns CDR1 MNHEY and CDR2 SVGAGI. CDR3 DNA: TGTGCCAGCAGTTCCAACTACAATGAGCAGTTCTTC. It translates to CASSSNYNEQFF.

This clonotype occurred a few times. The chain couples TRBV14 to TRBJ2-1; no clear D gene. V lost 0 bases, J lost 3 bases, and 3 bases lay in between. This CDR3 region has 13 residues. Germline lookup yields CDR1 SGHDN and CDR2 FVKESK. CDR3 sequence: CASSQDLYNEQFF. CDR3 in DNA: TGTGCCAGCAGCCAAGACCTCTACAATGAGCAGTTCTTC.

This clonotype was recorded a few times. The chain couples TRBV29-1 to TRBJ1-1, with D uncertain. The CDR3 consists of 12 residues. Trimming took off 5 bases at V and 2 bases at J, with 9 bases between the two ends. From germline, CDR1 is SQVTM and CDR2 ANQGSEA. This CDR3 is CSVRRINTEAFF. The CDR3 DNA is TGCAGCGTTCGCAGGATCAACACTGAAGCTTTCTTT.

The chain recombines TRBV28 with TRBJ2-7, with D possibly matching TRBD1 (6 bases). V was clipped by 7 bases and J by 5 bases, with 15 bases between them. The CDR3 has 13 amino acids. Germline lookup yields CDR1 MDHEN and CDR2 SYDVKM. The CDR3 DNA reads as TGTGCCAGCACCCTGCCGGCAGGGGACGAGCAGTACTTC. Amino acid sequence: CASTLPAGDEQYF.

J is TRBJ2-2 and V is TRBV29-1; D assignment may be TRBD1 or TRBD2 (5 bases each). The V end was cut by 7 bases, the J end by 4 bases, with 16 bases between. There are 14 residues in the CDR3. Germline V gives CDR1 SQVTM, CDR2 ANQGSEA. CDR3 protein: CSAGPGPPTGELFF. The DNA of the CDR3 is TGCAGCGCCGGACCGGGACCTCCCACCGGGGAGCTGTTTTTT.

The V gene is TRBV27, the J gene TRBJ2-7; TRBD1 is a possible D gene (6 bases). Germline V gene data show CDR1 as MNHEY and CDR2 as SMNVEV (reference sequence). The CDR3 consists of 12 residues. V was trimmed by 6 bases and J by 6 bases, leaving 12 bases between them. The CDR3 here is CASSQDSFEQYF. The CDR3 coding sequence is TGTGCCAGCAGCCAGGACAGTTTCGAGCAGTACTTC.

This clonotype was counted many times. The V gene is TRBV24-1, the J gene TRBJ2-3; D call uncertain. The CDR3 contains 15 residues. The ends were cut back, 3 bases at V and 3 bases at J, with 12 bases in the middle. CDR1 and CDR2 from the germline V gene are KGHDR and SFDVKD. The chain's CDR3 is CATSDELAGTDTQYF. The CDR3 DNA reads TGTGCCACCAGTGATGAACTTGCAGGAACAGATACGCAGTATTTT.

In this sample, this clonotype turned up a few times. The chain couples TRBV28 to TRBJ1-1; D might be TRBD1 (5 bases). Germline V gives CDR1 MDHEN, CDR2 SYDVKM. The ends were cut back, 3 bases at V and 0 bases at J, with 11 bases in the middle. This CDR3 is built from 15 residues. The CDR3 bases are TGTGCCAGCAGTTTCGGGGGGGTAATGAACACTGAAGCTTTCTTT. Protein: CASSFGGVMNTEAFF.

This clonotype occurred many times. J is TRBJ2-1 and V is TRBV6-4; no firm D call. The ends were cut back, 0 bases at V and 7 bases at J, with 7 bases in the middle. Germline V gene data show CDR1 as MRHNA and CDR2 as SNTAGT. The CDR3 extends over 13 amino acids. The CDR3 sequence is CASSDSASNEQFF. CDR3 bases: TGTGCCAGCAGTGACTCAGCAAGTAATGAGCAGTTCTTC.